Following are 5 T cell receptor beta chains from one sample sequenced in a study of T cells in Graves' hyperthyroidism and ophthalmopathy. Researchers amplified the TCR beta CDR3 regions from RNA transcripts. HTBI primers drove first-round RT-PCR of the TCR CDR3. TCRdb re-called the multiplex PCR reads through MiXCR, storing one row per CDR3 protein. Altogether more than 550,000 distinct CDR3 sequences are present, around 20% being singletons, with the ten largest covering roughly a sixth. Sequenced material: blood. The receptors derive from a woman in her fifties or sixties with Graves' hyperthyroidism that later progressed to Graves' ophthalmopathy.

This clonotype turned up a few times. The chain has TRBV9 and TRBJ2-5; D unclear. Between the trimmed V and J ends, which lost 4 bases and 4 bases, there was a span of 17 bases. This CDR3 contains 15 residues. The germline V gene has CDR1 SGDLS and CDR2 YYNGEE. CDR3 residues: CASSRNAIVGETQYF. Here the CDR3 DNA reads TGTGCCAGCAGCCGCAATGCCATAGTCGGAGAGACCCAGTACTTC.

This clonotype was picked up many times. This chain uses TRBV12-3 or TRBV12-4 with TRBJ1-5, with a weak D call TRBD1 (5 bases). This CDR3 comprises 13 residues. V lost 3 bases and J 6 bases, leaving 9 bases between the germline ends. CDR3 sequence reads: CASSLGGGQPQHF. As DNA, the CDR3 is TGTGCCAGCAGTTTGGGGGGAGGTCAGCCCCAGCATTTT.

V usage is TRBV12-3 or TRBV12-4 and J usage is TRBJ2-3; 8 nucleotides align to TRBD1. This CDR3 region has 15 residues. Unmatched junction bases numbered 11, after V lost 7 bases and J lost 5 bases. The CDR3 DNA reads TGTGCCAGCAACCCACAGGGGGTCGCTGTAGATACGCAGTATTTT. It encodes CASNPQGVAVDTQYF.

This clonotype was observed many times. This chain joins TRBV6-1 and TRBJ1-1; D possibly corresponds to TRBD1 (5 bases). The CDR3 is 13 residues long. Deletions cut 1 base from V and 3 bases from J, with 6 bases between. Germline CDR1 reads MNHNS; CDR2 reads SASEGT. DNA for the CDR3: TGTGCCAGCAGTGAAGTAGGGGACACTGAAGCTTTCTTT. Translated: CASSEVGDTEAFF.

The chain's CDR3 is CASSLMDRYNVNQPQHF. Written as DNA, the CDR3 is TGCGCCAGCAGCTTGATGGACAGGTATAACGTCAATCAGCCCCAGCATTTT. The chain uses TRBV5-1 and TRBJ1-5; TRBD1 matches at 7 bases. Trimming cost V 1 base and J 3 bases; bases outside gene matches: 10. The germline CDR1 and CDR2 sequences are SGHRS and YFSETQ. The CDR3 spans 17 residues. The entire variable domain, with the rest obtained from reference TRBV5-1 and TRBJ1-5, is as follows: KAGVTQTPRYLIKTRGQQVTLSCSPISGHRSVSWYQQTPGQGLQFLFEYFSETQRNKGNFPGRFSGRQFSNSRSEMNVSTLELGDSALYLCASSLMDRYNVNQPQHFGDGTRLSIL.